These 27 T cell receptor beta chains were all obtained from the same sample, sequenced in a study of Graves' ophthalmopathy and Graves' hyperthyroidism. CDR3 regions of TCR beta were amplified from RNA transcripts. In the first round, RT-PCR was carried out with HTBI primers, and a multiplex PCR formed the second round. TCRdb fed the multiplex PCR reads into MiXCR, producing one record per CDR3 protein. The profile shows around 590,000 distinct CDR3 sequences, 35% to 40% of them singletons. The sample was peripheral blood or thyroid tissue (not recorded which). The receptors shown here come from an adult man with Graves' hyperthyroidism.

The chain combines TRBV20-1 with TRBJ1-1; D unresolved. Trimming stripped 0 bases from V and 10 bases from J, with 12 bases between. The CDR3 is 12 amino acids. The germline V gene encodes CDR1 DFQATT and CDR2 SNEGSKA (reference sequence). CDR3 DNA sequence: TGCAGTGCTAGAGATAGGCTAGCGGGAGCTTTCTTT. This gives the protein CSARDRLAGAFF.

This clonotype was observed a few times. The chain's CDR3 is CSVQGGDWDTQYF. Here the CDR3 DNA reads TGCAGCGTCCAGGGAGGGGATTGGGATACGCAGTATTTT. The gene calls are TRBV29-1 and TRBJ2-3; TRBD2 matches 7 bases. There are 13 residues in the CDR3. V dropped 6 bases and J dropped 6; count of bases not matched to a gene: 9. Germline CDR1 and CDR2: SQVTM and ANQGSEA.

Notes on this clonotype: The CDR3 does not end in the conserved phenylalanine or tryptophan, so this is likely a read error. Because the CDR3's place on the DNA is in doubt, the DNA is left out and the CDR3 is given as listed by TCRdb. The V call is TRBV7-2, the J call TRBJ1-6. In germline, CDR1 is SGHTA, CDR2 FQGNSA. The length of the CDR3 is 13 amino acids, counting both ends. The CDR3 here is CASSLGPRGTVNY.

In this sample, this clonotype turned up many times. The V gene is TRBV20-1, the J gene TRBJ2-5, with no clear D. Trimming left V 6 bases short and J 2 bases short, with 10 bases between. CDR3 size: 12 residues. CDR1 and CDR2 (germline): DFQATT, SNEGSKA (reference sequence). This chain's CDR3 is CSALTGQETQYF. CDR3 in DNA: TGCAGTGCGCTGACTGGACAAGAGACCCAGTACTTC.

This clonotype was seen many times. The chain recombines TRBV7-2 with TRBJ2-5; a weak D match, TRBD2 (6 bases). The CDR3 contains 21 residues. The germline CDR1 and CDR2 sequences are SGHTA and FQGNSA. V lost 5 bases and J lost 0, with 31 bases in between. The CDR3 protein is CASSIPRGLPVGVEYQETQYF. The CDR3 bases are TGTGCCAGCAGCATCCCTAGGGGACTCCCGGTGGGGGTCGAGTACCAAGAGACCCAGTACTTC.

The chain is built from TRBV7-9 and TRBJ2-3, with 7 bases lining up with TRBD2. Germline assignment: CDR1 SEHNR and CDR2 FQNEAQ (reference sequence). V shed 4 bases and J 1 base; nucleotides not matched to a gene: 5. The length of the CDR3 is 15 residues. The DNA for the CDR3 is TGTGCCAGCAGCTACCGGGGGGTGGGCACAGATACGCAGTATTTT. This gives the protein CASSYRGVGTDTQYF.

The sample holds a few counts of this clonotype. This chain joins TRBV20-1 and TRBJ2-2, with 8 bases aligning to TRBD1. V was clipped by 0 bases and J by 5 bases; unmatched bases: 8. Per the germline V gene, CDR1 is DFQATT and CDR2 is SNEGSKA (reference sequence). The CDR3 is made up of 16 amino acids. For the CDR3, the DNA is TGCAGTGCTAGAGACGTGAGGACAGGGAAAACCGGGGAGCTGTTTTTT. It specifies CSARDVRTGKTGELFF.

This clonotype came up many times. The chain has TRBV29-1 and TRBJ1-1, with D unresolved. Trimming left V 4 bases short and J 3 bases short, with 6 bases between. The CDR3 has 11 residues. Germline CDR1 reads SQVTM; CDR2 reads ANQGSEA. The CDR3 region has the DNA TGCAGCGTTGCGGCGGACACTGAAGCTTTCTTT. Encoded protein: CSVAADTEAFF.

This clonotype was found once. The chain is built from TRBV7-2 and TRBJ2-5; 7 positions match TRBD2. Per germline, CDR1 SGHTA and CDR2 FQGNSA. V was pared by 6 bases and J by 1 base, with 11 bases of the junction left unmatched. The CDR3 spans 16 residues. The CDR3 loop reads CASRRTGTIPQETQYF. The CDR3 nucleotides read TGTGCCAGCAGACGAACGGGGACTATCCCCCAAGAGACCCAGTACTTC.

The sample holds many counts of this clonotype. One junction end does not reproduce the germline sequence, and a read error may be involved. The rearrangement joins TRBV7-9 to TRBJ2-7, with TRBD1 matching over 8 bases. CDR1 is SEHNR, CDR2 FQNEAQ, per germline (reference sequence). This CDR3 is 15 amino acids long. This chain's CDR3 is CASSLAGGLTYEQYF. The CDR3 nucleotides are TGCGCCAGCAGCTTGGCAGGGGGCCTAACCTACGAGCAGTACTTC.

The V gene is TRBV29-1, the J gene TRBJ2-7; 10 positions agree with TRBD1. This CDR3 contains 12 residues. Germline V lookup: CDR1 SQVTM, CDR2 ANQGSEA. With V trimmed by 5 bases and J by 3 bases, 1 base remained unmatched. CDR3 nucleotides: TGCAGCGTTCGGACAGGGGGCTACGAGCAGTACTTC. Protein: CSVRTGGYEQYF.

The rearrangement links TRBV12-3 or TRBV12-4 to TRBJ1-5; the D gene is possibly TRBD1 (6 bases). The CDR3 totals 16 residues. The V end lost 7 bases, the J end lost 6 bases, and 22 bases lay between the germline ends. The CDR3 nucleotides read TGTGCCAGCACCCAACGCCGGGGGGGGGCTGGTCAGCCCCAGCATTTT. It yields the protein CASTQRRGGAGQPQHF.

This clonotype was observed at least ten times. The DNA of the CDR3 is TGTGCCAGCAGGGGGACAGGCGGACAGCCCCAGCATTTT. Amino acids: CASRGTGGQPQHF. The genes are TRBV2 and TRBJ1-5; 8 bases match TRBD1. CDR1 is SNHLY, CDR2 FYNNEI, per germline. The CDR3 is 13 residues long. The V and J ends lost 6 bases and 7 bases, in that order; junction bases with no gene match: 5.

Here the CDR3 DNA reads TGTGCCATCAGTGACCCAAGGGCGGCTTTCTTT. Amino acid sequence: CAISDPRAAFF. This rearrangement joins TRBV10-3 to TRBJ1-1; D gene unclear. Germline-derived CDR1 and CDR2 are ENHRY and SYGVKD. V was pared by 3 bases and J by 11 bases, with 10 bases between. The length of the CDR3 is 11 residues.

As to this clonotype: Just one base apart from a much larger clone, this may be a read error. The chain employs TRBV7-2 and TRBJ2-7; D is unresolved. Per germline, CDR1 SGHTA and CDR2 FQGNSA. The CDR3 runs 14 residues. Trimming cost V 6 bases and J 2 bases, with 14 bases left between them. The CDR3 DNA reads TGTGCCAGCAGTTTCCGCGGCAGGACCTACGAGCAGTACTTC. Translation: CASSFRGRTYEQYF.

This clonotype was observed at least ten times. The rearrangement uses TRBV6-5 and TRBJ2-5; no clear D. Germline V lookup: CDR1 MNHEY, CDR2 SVGAGI. The CDR3 contains 13 residues. V lost 5 bases and J 2 bases, leaving 9 bases between the germline ends. Written as DNA, the CDR3 is TGTGCCAGCAGTGGTTGGTTTCAAGAGACCCAGTACTTC. Translated: CASSGWFQETQYF.

This clonotype has ten or more counts. The chain employs TRBV29-1 and TRBJ1-5; a weak D match, TRBD1 (6 bases). Germline lookup yields CDR1 SQVTM and CDR2 ANQGSEA. Trimming removed 5 bases from V and 7 bases from J, with 15 bases in between. There are 13 residues in the CDR3. CDR3 loop: CSVSTGLGQPQHF. CDR3 DNA: TGCAGCGTTAGCACAGGGTTGGGGCAGCCCCAGCATTTT.

Many counts were recorded for this clonotype. The chain carries TRBV2 and TRBJ1-4, with TRBD1 as a possible D gene (6 bases). The CDR3 extends over 15 amino acids. V was cut by 7 bases and J by 5 bases, with 17 bases left in between. Per the germline V gene, CDR1 is SNHLY and CDR2 is FYNNEI. For the CDR3, the DNA is TGTGCCAGCACCTCGGACAGTTCATTCAATGAAAAACTGTTTTTT. Encoded protein: CASTSDSSFNEKLFF.

Turning to this clonotype: A much larger clone sits a single nucleotide away, making a read error possible. The CDR3 coding sequence is TGCAGTGCTAGAGCTTCGGGTTTGAGGACGGAAGCTCTCTTT. It specifies CSARASGLRTEALF. V gene TRBV20-1 combines with J gene TRBJ1-1; unclear D gene. This CDR3 comprises 14 residues. The germline V gene has CDR1 DFQATT and CDR2 SNEGSKA (reference sequence).

Only a few counts were recorded for this clonotype. This chain joins TRBV28 and TRBJ2-7, with TRBD2 identical over 11 bases. CDR1 is MDHEN, CDR2 SYDVKM, per germline. J was trimmed by 1 base and V by 7 bases; bases with no gene match: 6. CDR3 length: 15 amino acids. This CDR3 is CASTLSGGVSYEQYF. CDR3 bases: TGTGCCAGCACCCTTAGCGGGGGGGTTTCCTACGAGCAGTACTTC. The entire variable domain, with the rest obtained from reference TRBV28 and TRBJ2-7, is as follows: DVKVTQSSRYLVKRTGEKVFLECVQDMDHENMFWYRQDPGLGLRLIYFSYDVKMKEKGDIPEGYSVSREKKERFSLILESASTNQTSMYLCASTLSGGVSYEQYFGPGTRLTVT.

This chain connects TRBV3-1 to TRBJ1-3; 10 nucleotides line up with TRBD1. The CDR3 loop spans 15 amino acids. Trimming took 6 bases from V and 3 from J; bases not matched to a gene: 5. Germline CDR1 LGHDT, CDR2 YNNKEL (reference sequence). The chain's CDR3 is CASRQTGGGGNTIYF. The CDR3 DNA is TGTGCCAGCAGACAGACAGGGGGCGGTGGAAACACCATATATTTT.

Ten or more counts support this clonotype. The J gene is TRBJ1-6, the V gene TRBV9; D not resolved. This CDR3 is 15 amino acids long. CDR1 is SGDLS, CDR2 YYNGEE, per germline. Trimming stripped 4 bases from V and 5 bases from J, with 13 bases between. CDR3 DNA: TGTGCCAGCAGCCCAGGCAATGGGAATAATTCACCCCTCCACTTT. Its protein product is CASSPGNGNNSPLHF. Based on the CDR3 plus reference TRBV9 and TRBJ1-6, the full variable domain is DSGVTQTPKHLITATGQRVTLRCSPRSGDLSVYWYQQSLDQGLQFLIQYYNGEERAKGNILERFSAQQFPDLHSELNLSSLELGDSALYFCASSPGNGNNSPLHFGNGTRLTVT.

This clonotype was detected many times. The V call is TRBV16, the J call TRBJ1-6, with no clear D. V gave up 4 bases and J gave up 5 bases, with 12 bases separating them. The CDR3 has 15 amino acids. CDR1 is KGHSY, CDR2 FQNENV, per germline. CDR3 amino acids: CASSRLAPNNSPLHF. Here the CDR3 DNA reads TGTGCCAGCAGCCGGCTAGCACCAAATAATTCACCCCTCCACTTT.

In nucleotides, the CDR3 is TGTGCCAGCAGAACCACCCCAGGAGAGTTCGACTACGAGCAGTACTTC. This codes for CASRTTPGEFDYEQYF. The chain combines TRBV6-2 or TRBV6-3 with TRBJ2-7; D gene uncertain. This CDR3 region has 16 residues. Germline loops: CDR1 MNHEY, CDR2 SVGEGT. V was cut by 6 bases and J by 3 bases, with 21 bases left in between.

The genes are TRBV2 and TRBJ2-3; possible D gene TRBD1, 5 bases. Looked up from germline, CDR1 is SNHLY and CDR2 is FYNNEI. This CDR3 comprises 14 residues. Trimming took off 6 bases at V and 3 bases at J, with 13 bases between the two ends. This CDR3 is CASRYRPETDTQYF. The CDR3 bases are TGTGCCAGCAGATACAGGCCTGAAACAGATACGCAGTATTTT.

This clonotype was picked up many times. This rearrangement joins TRBV10-2 to TRBJ2-7, with unresolved D. This CDR3 region has 17 residues. The V end lost 5 bases, the J end lost 2 bases, and 22 bases lay between the germline ends. Germline V gene lookup returns CDR1 WSHSY and CDR2 SAAADI. CDR3 nucleotides: TGCGCCAGCAGTCCCACCCTGATCAGGCTTGAAACCTACGAGCAGTACTTC. This translates into CASSPTLIRLETYEQYF.

V gene TRBV27 combines with J gene TRBJ1-3; possible D gene TRBD1, 5 bases. CDR1 and CDR2 from the germline V gene are MNHEY and SMNVEV (reference sequence). The CDR3 runs 14 residues. V lost 2 bases to trimming and J lost 3 bases, with 8 bases between them. Here the CDR3 DNA reads TGTGCCAGCAGTTTACAGGGAATTGGAAACACCATATATTTT. Protein sequence: CASSLQGIGNTIYF.